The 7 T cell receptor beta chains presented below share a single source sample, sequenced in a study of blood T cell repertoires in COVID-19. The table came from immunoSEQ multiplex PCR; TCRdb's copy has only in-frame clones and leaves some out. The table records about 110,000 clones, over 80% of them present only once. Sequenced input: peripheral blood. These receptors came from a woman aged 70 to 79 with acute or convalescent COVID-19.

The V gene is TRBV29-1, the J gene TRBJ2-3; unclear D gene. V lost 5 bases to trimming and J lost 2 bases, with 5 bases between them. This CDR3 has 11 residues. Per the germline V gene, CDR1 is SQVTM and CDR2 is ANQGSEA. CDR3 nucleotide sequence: TGCAGCGTTACAACCACAGATACGCAGTATTTT. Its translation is CSVTTTDTQYF.

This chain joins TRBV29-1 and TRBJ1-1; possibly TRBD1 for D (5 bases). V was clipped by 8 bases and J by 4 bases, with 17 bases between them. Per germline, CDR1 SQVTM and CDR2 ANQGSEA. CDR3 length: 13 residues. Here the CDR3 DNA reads TGCAGCATTAGGGAGGGGTGGAGCACTGAAGCTTTCTTT. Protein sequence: CSIREGWSTEAFF.

The CDR3 DNA follows: TGTGCCAGCAGCCAAGGGGTGGACAGAGTGGGTGAAAAACTGTTTTTT. It translates to CASSQGVDRVGEKLFF. The chain combines TRBV4-2 with TRBJ1-4; possible D gene TRBD1, 6 bases. Trimming removed 1 base from V and 7 bases from J, with 16 bases in between. CDR3 size: 16 residues. Looked up from germline, CDR1 is LGHNA and CDR2 is YNFKEQ.

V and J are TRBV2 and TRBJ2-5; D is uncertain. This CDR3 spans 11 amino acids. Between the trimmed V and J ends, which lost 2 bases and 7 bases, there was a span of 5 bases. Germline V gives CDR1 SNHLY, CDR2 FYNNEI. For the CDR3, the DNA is TGTGCCAGCAGTGAATCGGTGACCCAGTACTTC. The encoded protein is CASSESVTQYF. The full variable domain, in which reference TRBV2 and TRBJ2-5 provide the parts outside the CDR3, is EPEVTQTPSHQVTQMGQEVILRCVPISNHLYFYWYRQILGQKVEFLVSFYNNEISEKSEIFDDQFSVERPDGSNFTLKIRSTKLEDSAMYFCASSESVTQYFGPGTRLLVL.

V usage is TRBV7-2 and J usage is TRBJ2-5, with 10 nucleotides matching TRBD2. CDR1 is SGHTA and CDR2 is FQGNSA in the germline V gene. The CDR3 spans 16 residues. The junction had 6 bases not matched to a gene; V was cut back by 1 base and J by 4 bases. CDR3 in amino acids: CASSLEASGGIETQYF. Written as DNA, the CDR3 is TGTGCCAGCAGCTTAGAGGCTAGCGGGGGAATAGAGACCCAGTACTTC.

The CDR3 here is CASSPQGAVNTEAFF. In nucleotides, the CDR3 is TGTGCCAGCAGTCCACAGGGGGCGGTGAACACTGAAGCTTTCTTT. The chain is built from TRBV6-5 and TRBJ1-1; 9 bases align to TRBD1. Germline lookup yields CDR1 MNHEY and CDR2 SVGAGI. J was trimmed by 0 bases and V by 5 bases; bases with no gene match: 4. This CDR3 region has 15 residues.

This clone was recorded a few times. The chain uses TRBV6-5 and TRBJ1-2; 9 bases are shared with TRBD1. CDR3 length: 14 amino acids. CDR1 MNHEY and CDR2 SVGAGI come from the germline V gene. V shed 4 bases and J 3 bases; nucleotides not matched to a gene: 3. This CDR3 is CASSLQGADYGYTF. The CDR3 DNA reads TGTGCCAGCAGTTTACAGGGGGCGGACTATGGCTACACCTTC.